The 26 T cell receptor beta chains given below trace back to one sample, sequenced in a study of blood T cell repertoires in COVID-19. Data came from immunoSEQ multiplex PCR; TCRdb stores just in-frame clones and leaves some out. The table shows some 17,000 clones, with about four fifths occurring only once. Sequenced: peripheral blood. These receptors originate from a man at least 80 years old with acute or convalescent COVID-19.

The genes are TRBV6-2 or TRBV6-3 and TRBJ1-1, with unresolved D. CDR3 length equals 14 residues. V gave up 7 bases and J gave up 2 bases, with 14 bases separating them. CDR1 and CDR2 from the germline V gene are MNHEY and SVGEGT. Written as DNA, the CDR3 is TGTGCCAGCATCCCCGCCCCGGGTAACACTGAAGCTTTCTTT. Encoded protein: CASIPAPGNTEAFF.

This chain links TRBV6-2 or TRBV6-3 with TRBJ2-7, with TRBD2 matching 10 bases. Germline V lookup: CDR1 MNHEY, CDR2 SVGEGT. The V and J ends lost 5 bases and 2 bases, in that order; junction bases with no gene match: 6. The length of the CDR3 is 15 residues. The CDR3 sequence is CASSQWTSGTYEQYF. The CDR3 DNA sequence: TGTGCCAGCAGTCAGTGGACTAGCGGAACCTACGAGCAGTACTTC.

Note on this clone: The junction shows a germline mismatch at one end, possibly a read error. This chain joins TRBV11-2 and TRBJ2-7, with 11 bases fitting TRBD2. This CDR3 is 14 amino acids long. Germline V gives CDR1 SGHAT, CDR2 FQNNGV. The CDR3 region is CASRLAGGRGEQYF. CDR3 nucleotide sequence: TGTGCCAGCAGATTAGCGGGGGGGCGTGGCGAGCAGTACTTC. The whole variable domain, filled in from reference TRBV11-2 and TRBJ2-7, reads EAGVAQSPRYKIIEKRQSVAFWCNPISGHATLYWYQQILGQGPKLLIQFQNNGVVDDSQLPKDRFSAERLKGVDSTLKIQPAKLEDSAVYLCASRLAGGRGEQYFGPGTRLTVT.

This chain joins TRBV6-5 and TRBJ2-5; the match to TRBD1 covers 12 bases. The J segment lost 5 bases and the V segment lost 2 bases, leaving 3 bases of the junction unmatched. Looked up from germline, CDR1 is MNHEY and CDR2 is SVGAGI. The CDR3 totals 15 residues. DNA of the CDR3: TGTGCCAGCAGTTACGGGACAGGGGGCGGCGAGACCCAGTACTTC. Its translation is CASSYGTGGGETQYF.

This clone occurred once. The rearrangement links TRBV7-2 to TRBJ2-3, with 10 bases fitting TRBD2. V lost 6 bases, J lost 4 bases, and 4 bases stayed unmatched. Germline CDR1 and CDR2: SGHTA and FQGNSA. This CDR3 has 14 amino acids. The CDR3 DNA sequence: TGTGCCAGCAGTCGGAGCGGGGGGGCAGATACGCAGTATTTT. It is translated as CASSRSGGADTQYF.

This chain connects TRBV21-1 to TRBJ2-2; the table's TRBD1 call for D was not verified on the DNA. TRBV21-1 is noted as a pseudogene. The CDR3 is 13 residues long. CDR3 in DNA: TGTGCCAGCTGTCAGGGGAACACCGGGGAGCTGTTTTTT. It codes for CASCQGNTGELFF.

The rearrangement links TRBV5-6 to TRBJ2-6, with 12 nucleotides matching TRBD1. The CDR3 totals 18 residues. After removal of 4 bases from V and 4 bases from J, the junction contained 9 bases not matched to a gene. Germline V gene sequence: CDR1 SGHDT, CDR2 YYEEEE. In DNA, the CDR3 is TGTGCCAGCAGCGGTTGGCCGGGACAGGGGGCCGGGGCCAACGTCCTGACTTTC. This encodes CASSGWPGQGAGANVLTF.

CDR3 amino acids: CASSPSSGGYNEQFF. CDR3 nucleotides: TGTGCCAGTAGTCCCTCTAGCGGGGGGTACAATGAGCAGTTCTTC. The chain joins TRBV19 to TRBJ2-1; 11 nucleotides align to TRBD2. CDR3 length: 15 residues. From germline, CDR1 is LNHDA and CDR2 SQIVND (reference sequence). V was clipped by 5 bases and J by 4 bases; unmatched bases: 4.

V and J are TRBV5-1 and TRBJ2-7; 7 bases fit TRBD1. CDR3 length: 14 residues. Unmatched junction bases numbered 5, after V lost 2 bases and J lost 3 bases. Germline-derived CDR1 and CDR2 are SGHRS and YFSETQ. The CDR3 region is CASSFTGQYYEQYF. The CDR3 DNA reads TGCGCCAGCAGCTTCACGGGACAGTACTACGAGCAGTACTTC. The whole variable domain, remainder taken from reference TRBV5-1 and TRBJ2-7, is KAGVTQTPRYLIKTRGQQVTLSCSPISGHRSVSWYQQTPGQGLQFLFEYFSETQRNKGNFPGRFSGRQFSNSRSEMNVSTLELGDSALYLCASSFTGQYYEQYFGPGTRLTVT.

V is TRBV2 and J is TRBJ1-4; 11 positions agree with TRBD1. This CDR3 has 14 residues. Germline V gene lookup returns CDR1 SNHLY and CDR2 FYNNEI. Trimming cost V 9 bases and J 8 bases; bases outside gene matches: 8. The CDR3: CASRFGTGGEKLFF. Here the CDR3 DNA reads TGTGCCAGTCGTTTCGGGACAGGGGGAGAAAAACTGTTTTTT.

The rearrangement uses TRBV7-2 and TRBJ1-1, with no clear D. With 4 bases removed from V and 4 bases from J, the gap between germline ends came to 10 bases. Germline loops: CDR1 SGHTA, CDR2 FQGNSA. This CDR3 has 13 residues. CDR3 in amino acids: CASSSESSTEAFF. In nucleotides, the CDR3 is TGTGCCAGCAGCTCCGAGTCGAGCACTGAAGCTTTCTTT.

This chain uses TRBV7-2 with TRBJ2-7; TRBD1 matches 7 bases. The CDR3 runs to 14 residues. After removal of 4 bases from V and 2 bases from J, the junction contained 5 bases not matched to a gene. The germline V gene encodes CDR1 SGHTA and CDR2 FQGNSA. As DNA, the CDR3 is TGTGCCAGCAGCTCTTGGACAGGCCCCTACGAGCAGTACTTC. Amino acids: CASSSWTGPYEQYF. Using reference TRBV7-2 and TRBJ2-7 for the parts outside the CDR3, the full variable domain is GAGVSQSPSNKVTEKGKDVELRCDPISGHTALYWYRQSLGQGLEFLIYFQGNSAPDKSGLPSDRFSAERTGGSVSTLTIQRTQQEDSAVYLCASSSWTGPYEQYFGPGTRLTVT.

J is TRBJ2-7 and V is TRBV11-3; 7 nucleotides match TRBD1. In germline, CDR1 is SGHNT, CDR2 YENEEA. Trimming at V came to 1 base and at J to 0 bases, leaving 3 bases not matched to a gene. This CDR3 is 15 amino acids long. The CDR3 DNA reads TGTGCCAGCAGCTTAGGACAGGGTCCCTCCTACGAGCAGTACTTC. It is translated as CASSLGQGPSYEQYF.

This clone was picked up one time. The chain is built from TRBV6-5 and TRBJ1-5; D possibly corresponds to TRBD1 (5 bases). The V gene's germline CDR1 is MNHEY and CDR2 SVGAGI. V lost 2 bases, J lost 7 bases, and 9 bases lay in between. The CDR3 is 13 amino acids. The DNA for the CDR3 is TGTGCCAGCAGTTACGGTGGGGGGCAGCCCCAGCATTTT. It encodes CASSYGGGQPQHF.

The CDR3 sequence: CASSPSYNSPLHF. CDR3 in DNA: TGTGCCAGCAGCCCTTCCTATAATTCACCCCTCCACTTT. This rearrangement joins TRBV7-3 to TRBJ1-6; D gene ambiguous. The V gene's germline CDR1 is SGHTA and CDR2 FQGTGA. The length of the CDR3 is 13 residues. V lost 5 bases, J lost 1 base, and 3 bases lay in between.

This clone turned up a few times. The chain's CDR3 is CASSLNTGYNEKLFF. The CDR3 nucleotides read TGCGCCAGCAGCTTGAACACAGGGTATAATGAAAAACTGTTTTTT. The V call is TRBV5-1, the J call TRBJ1-4, with TRBD1 as a possible D gene (6 bases). The CDR3 extends over 15 amino acids. The V and J ends lost 1 base and 4 bases respectively, with 11 bases between them. Germline V CDR1 and CDR2: SGHRS, YFSETQ.

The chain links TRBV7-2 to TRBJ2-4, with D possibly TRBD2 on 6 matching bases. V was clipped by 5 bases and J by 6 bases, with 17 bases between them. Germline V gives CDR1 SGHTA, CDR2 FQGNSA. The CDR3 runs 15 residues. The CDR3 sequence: CASSPRGGVGNIQYF. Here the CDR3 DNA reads TGTGCCAGCAGCCCCCGGGGCGGGGTCGGAAACATTCAGTACTTC.

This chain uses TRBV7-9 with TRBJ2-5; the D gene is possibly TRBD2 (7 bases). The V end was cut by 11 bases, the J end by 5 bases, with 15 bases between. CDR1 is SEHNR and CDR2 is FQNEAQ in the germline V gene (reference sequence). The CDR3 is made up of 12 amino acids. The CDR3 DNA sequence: TGTGCCCTGGGGGGGGCATGGGAGACCCAGTACTTC. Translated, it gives CALGGAWETQYF.

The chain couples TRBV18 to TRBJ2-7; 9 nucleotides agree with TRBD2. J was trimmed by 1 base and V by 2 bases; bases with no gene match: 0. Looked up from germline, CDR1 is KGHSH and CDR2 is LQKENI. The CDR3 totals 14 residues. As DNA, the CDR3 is TGTGCCAGCTCACCAAGCGGGGGGTCCTACGAGCAGTACTTC. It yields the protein CASSPSGGSYEQYF.

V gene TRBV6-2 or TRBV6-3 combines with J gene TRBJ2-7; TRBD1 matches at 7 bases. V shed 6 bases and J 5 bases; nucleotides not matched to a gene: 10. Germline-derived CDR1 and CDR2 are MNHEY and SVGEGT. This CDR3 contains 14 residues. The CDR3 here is CASSRADRDDEQYF. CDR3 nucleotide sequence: TGTGCCAGCAGCCGGGCAGACAGGGACGACGAGCAGTACTTC.

CDR3 DNA sequence: TGCGCCAGCAGCCAAGACCGGGCTAGCGGGGGTGTAAGGGGGCAGTTCTTC. Translated, it gives CASSQDRASGGVRGQFF. The rearrangement links TRBV4-3 to TRBJ2-1, with TRBD2 identical over 10 bases. Per the germline V gene, CDR1 is LGHNA and CDR2 is YSLEER. The CDR3 spans 17 residues. V lost 0 bases to trimming and J lost 12 bases; unmatched junction nucleotides: 14.

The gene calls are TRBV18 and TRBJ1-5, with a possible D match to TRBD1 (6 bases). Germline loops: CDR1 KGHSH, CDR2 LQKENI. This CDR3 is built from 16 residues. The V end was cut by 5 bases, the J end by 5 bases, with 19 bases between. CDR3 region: CASSTNTGTKDQPQHF. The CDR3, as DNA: TGTGCCAGCTCAACAAATACCGGGACAAAAGATCAGCCCCAGCATTTT.

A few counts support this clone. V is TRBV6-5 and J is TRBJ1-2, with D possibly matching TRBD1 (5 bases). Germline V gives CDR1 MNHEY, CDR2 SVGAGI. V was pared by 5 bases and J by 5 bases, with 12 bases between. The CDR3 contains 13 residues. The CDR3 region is CASSPTGEYGYTF. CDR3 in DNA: TGTGCCAGCAGTCCCACAGGAGAGTATGGCTACACCTTC.

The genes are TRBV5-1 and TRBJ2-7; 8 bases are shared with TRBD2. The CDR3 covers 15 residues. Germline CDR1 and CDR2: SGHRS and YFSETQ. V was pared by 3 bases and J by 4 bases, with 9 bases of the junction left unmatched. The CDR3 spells CASSSTSAGFYEQYF. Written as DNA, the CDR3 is TGCGCCAGCAGCTCGACTAGCGCGGGCTTTTACGAGCAGTACTTC.

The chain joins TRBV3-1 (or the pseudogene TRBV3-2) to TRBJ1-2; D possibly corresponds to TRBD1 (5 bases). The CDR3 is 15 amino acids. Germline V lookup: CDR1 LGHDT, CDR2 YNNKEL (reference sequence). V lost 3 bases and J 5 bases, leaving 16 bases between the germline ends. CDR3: CASSQRQTLGYGYTF. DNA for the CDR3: TGTGCCAGCAGCCAGAGACAGACCCTAGGGTATGGCTACACCTTC.

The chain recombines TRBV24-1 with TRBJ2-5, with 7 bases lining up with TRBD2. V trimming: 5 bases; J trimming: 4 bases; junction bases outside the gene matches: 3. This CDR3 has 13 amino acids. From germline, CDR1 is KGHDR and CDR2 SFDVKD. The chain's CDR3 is CATSGGEGETQYF. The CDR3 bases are TGTGCCACCAGTGGGGGGGAGGGAGAGACCCAGTACTTC.